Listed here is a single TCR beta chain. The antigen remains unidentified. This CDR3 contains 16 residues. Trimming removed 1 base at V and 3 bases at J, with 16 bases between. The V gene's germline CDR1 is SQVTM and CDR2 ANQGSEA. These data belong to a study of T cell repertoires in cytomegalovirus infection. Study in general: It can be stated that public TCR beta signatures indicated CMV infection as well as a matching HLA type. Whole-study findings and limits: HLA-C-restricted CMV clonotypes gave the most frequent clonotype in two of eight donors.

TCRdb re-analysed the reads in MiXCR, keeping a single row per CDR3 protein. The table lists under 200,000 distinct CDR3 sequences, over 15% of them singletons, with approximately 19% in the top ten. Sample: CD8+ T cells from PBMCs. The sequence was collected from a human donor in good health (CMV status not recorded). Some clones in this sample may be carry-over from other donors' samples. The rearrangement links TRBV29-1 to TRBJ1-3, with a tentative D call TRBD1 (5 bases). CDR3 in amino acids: CSVEAPVGGDGNTIYF. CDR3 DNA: TGCAGCGTTGAAGCTCCGGTGGGGGGGGATGGAAACACCATATATTTT.